The entry below gives a single T cell receptor beta chain sequence along with its context. The junction and the germline gene differ at one end; a read error may be behind it. This sample is drawn from a study of regulatory T cells in long-lasting Graves disease. TCR beta libraries were built with iRepertoire HTBI primers and Arm-PCR of CDR3 regions. TCRdb processed the multiplex PCR reads anew with MiXCR; each CDR3 protein has one entry. The data contain about 540,000 distinct CDR3 sequences, about 13% of them singletons. Looked up from germline, CDR1 is SEHNR and CDR2 is FQNEAQ (reference sequence). This CDR3 comprises 15 residues. Time point of the sample: newly diagnosed GD, antithyroid drugs for less than 3 months. From PBMCs, RNA was extracted and then used to make the TCR library. These same data were also listed under a study on T cells in Graves' hyperthyroidism and ophthalmopathy. That paper notes: Researchers defined stable Graves' hyperthyroidism as no ophthalmopathy progression within 18 months. Participants, patients aged 18 to 65, had newly diagnosed hyperthyroidism with a duration under 2 months. The study left out patients who had uncontrolled infection, other autoimmune disease, pregnancy or lactation. The TCR CDR3 first-round RT-PCR relied on the HTBI primer set.

The genes are TRBV7-9 and TRBJ1-4; D is uncertain. The input for sequencing was peripheral blood mononuclear cells (PBMCs), taken at new diagnosis, from a patient treated with antithyroid drugs. This receptor was taken from a man aged 25 to 45 with Graves disease. The CDR3 region is CASSDAPATNEELFF. CDR3 nucleotides: TGTGCCAGCAGCGATGCGCCGGCAACTAATGAAGAACTGTTTTTT. The full variable domain, rest sourced from reference TRBV7-9 and TRBJ1-4, is DTGVSQNPRHKITKRGQNVTFRCDPISEHNRLYWYRQTLGQGPEFLTYFQNEAQLEKSRLLSDRFSAERPKGSFSTLEIQRTEQGDSAMYLCASSDAPATNEELFFGSGTQLSVL.